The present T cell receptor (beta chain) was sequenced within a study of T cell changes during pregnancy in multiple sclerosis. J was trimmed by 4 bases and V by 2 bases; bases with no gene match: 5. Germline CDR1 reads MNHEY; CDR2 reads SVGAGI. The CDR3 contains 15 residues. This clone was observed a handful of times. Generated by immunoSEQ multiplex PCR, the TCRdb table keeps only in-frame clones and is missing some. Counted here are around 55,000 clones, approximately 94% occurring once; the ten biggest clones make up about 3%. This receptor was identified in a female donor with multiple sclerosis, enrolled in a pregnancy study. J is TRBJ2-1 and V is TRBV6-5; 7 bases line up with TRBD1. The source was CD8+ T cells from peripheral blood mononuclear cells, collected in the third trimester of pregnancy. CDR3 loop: CASSYTGTAYNEQFF. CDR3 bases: TGTGCCAGCAGTTACACCGGGACAGCGTACAATGAGCAGTTCTTC.